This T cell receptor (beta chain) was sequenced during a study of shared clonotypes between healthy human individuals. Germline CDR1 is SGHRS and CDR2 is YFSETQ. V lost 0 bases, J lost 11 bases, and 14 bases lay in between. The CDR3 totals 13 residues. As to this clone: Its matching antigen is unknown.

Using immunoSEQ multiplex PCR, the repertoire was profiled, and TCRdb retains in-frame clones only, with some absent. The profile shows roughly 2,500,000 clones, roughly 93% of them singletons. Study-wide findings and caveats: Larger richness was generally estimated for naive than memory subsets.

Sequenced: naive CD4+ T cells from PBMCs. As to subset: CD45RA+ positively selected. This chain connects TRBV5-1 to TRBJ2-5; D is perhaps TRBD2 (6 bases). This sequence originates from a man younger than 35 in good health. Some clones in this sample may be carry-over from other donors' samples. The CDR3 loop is CASSLGSTEGQYF. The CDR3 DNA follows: TGCGCCAGCAGCTTGGGAAGTACGGAGGGTCAGTACTTC. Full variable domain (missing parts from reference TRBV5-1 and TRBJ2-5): KAGVTQTPRYLIKTRGQQVTLSCSPISGHRSVSWYQQTPGQGLQFLFEYFSETQRNKGNFPGRFSGRQFSNSRSEMNVSTLELGDSALYLCASSLGSTEGQYFGPGTRLLVL.